This is a list of T cell receptor beta chains from one sample in a study of blood T cell repertoires in COVID-19. The assay was immunoSEQ multiplex PCR, and TCRdb's table has in-frame clones only and misses some. The sample yields 380,000 or so clones, around 90% seen once. Sequenced sample: peripheral blood. Receptor source: a man aged 35 to 55 with acute or convalescent COVID-19. The CDR3 runs from the conserved cysteine through the conserved F or W. Each record gives: V gene, clone size, D gene, J gene, CDR3 protein, CDR3 DNA. D genes are given only for firm matches. Size is stated for part of the rows, as once, few or many counts, or as a class when the clone is expanded.

TRBV21-1	.	.	TRBJ2-7	CASSLVKTGTGSSYEQYF	TGTGCCAGCAGCCTCGTAAAAACCGGGACAGGGAGCTCCTACGAGCAGTACTTC
TRBV15	.	TRBD1	TRBJ2-2	CATSLTGYTGELFF	TGTGCCACCAGCCTGACAGGGTATACCGGGGAGCTGTTTTTT
TRBV29-1	.	.	TRBJ1-2	CSVAQGLNYGYTF	TGCAGCGTTGCACAGGGCCTTAACTATGGCTACACCTTC
TRBV24-1	once	.	TRBJ1-2	CATSDFRGNYGYTF	TGTGCCACCAGTGATTTTAGGGGCAACTATGGCTACACCTTC
TRBV2	.	.	TRBJ2-2	CASSADRSNTGELFF	TGTGCCAGCAGCGCAGACAGATCGAACACCGGGGAGCTGTTTTTT
TRBV5-1	.	TRBD1	TRBJ2-7	CASSSQGVNYEQYF	TGCGCCAGCAGCTCCCAGGGGGTAAACTACGAGCAGTACTTC
TRBV29-1	.	TRBD1	TRBJ2-1	CSVEVVYGTGSGNEQFF	TGCAGCGTTGAAGTGGTCTACGGGACAGGGAGTGGCAATGAGCAGTTCTTC
TRBV7-2	.	TRBD1	TRBJ1-2	CASSLSGTGAYGYTF	TGTGCCAGCAGCTTATCCGGGACAGGGGCCTATGGCTACACCTTC
TRBV5-1	.	TRBD1	TRBJ2-2	CASRRGHEDTGELFF	TGCGCCAGCCGCAGGGGGCATGAGGACACCGGGGAGCTGTTTTTT
TRBV7-3	.	TRBD2	TRBJ2-2	CASSFREGTGELFF	TGTGCCAGCAGCTTTCGGGAGGGCACCGGGGAGCTGTTTTTT
TRBV9	once	.	TRBJ1-3	CASSPSSFSGNTIYF	TGTGCCAGCAGCCCTAGTTCCTTCTCTGGAAACACCATATATTTT
TRBV5-1	.	.	TRBJ2-1	CASSLGRISYNEQFF	TGCGCCAGCAGCTTGGGGCGGATTAGCTACAATGAGCAGTTCTTC
TRBV3-1/TRBV3-2	.	.	TRBJ2-1	CASSPSGIEQFF	TGTGCCAGCAGCCCTTCCGGTATTGAGCAGTTCTTC
TRBV13	.	TRBD1	TRBJ1-1	CASSLRQGAWNTEAFF	TGTGCCAGCAGCCTCAGACAGGGGGCATGGAACACTGAAGCTTTCTTT
TRBV9	.	TRBD1	TRBJ2-7	CASSGGQDYEQYF	TGTGCCAGCAGCGGGGGACAGGATTACGAGCAGTACTTC
TRBV5-8	.	TRBD1	TRBJ1-1	CASSRQGWNTEAFF	TGTGCCAGCAGCCGACAGGGATGGAACACTGAAGCTTTCTTT
TRBV29-1	once	TRBD1	TRBJ2-5	CSALPRDRYYQETQYF	TGCAGCGCCCTGCCCAGGGACAGGTACTACCAAGAGACCCAGTACTTC
TRBV20-1	once	.	TRBJ1-2	CSASGPGTNNYGYTF	TGCAGTGCTAGTGGGCCAGGTACCAATAACTATGGCTACACCTTC
TRBV5-1	.	TRBD1	TRBJ1-4	CARTGGEKLFF	TGCGCCAGAACAGGGGGCGAAAAACTGTTTTTT
TRBV3-1/TRBV3-2	once	TRBD1	TRBJ1-1	CASSPGQGFTEAFF	TGTGCCAGCAGCCCAGGACAGGGGTTCACTGAAGCTTTCTTT
TRBV28	.	TRBD1	TRBJ1-2	CASRPRQGAEGYTF	TGTGCCAGCAGACCTAGACAGGGGGCTGAGGGCTACACCTTC
TRBV24-1	few	TRBD1	TRBJ1-5	CATSEQGAEQPQHF	TGTGCCACCAGCGAACAGGGGGCGGAACAGCCCCAGCATTTT
TRBV19	.	.	TRBJ1-2	CASSIGGGLSGYTF	TGTGCCAGTAGTATAGGGGGGGGATTGTCTGGCTACACCTTC
TRBV28	once	TRBD2	TRBJ2-5	CASSWGGRHRETQYF	TGTGCCAGCAGTTGGGGCGGGAGGCATCGGGAGACCCAGTACTTC
TRBV5-1	.	.	TRBJ2-2	CASSFLWEEGPGELFF	.
TRBV9	.	TRBD1	TRBJ1-1	CASSRQGGMNTEAFF	TGTGCCAGCAGCCGACAGGGGGGCATGAACACTGAAGCTTTCTTT
TRBV27	.	.	TRBJ1-6	CASSGGLYNSPLHF	TGTGCCAGCAGTGGAGGGCTCTATAATTCACCCCTCCACTTT
TRBV4-1	.	.	TRBJ1-5	CASSQDEYSNQPQHF	TGCGCCAGCAGCCAAGATGAGTATAGCAATCAGCCCCAGCATTTT
TRBV7-9	.	.	TRBJ1-2	CASSLGGVDGYTF	TGTGCCAGCAGCTTAGGCGGCGTAGATGGCTACACCTTC
TRBV19	few	.	TRBJ1-5	CASRGGNRGDQPQHF	TGTGCCAGTAGGGGGGGAAATCGGGGCGATCAGCCCCAGCATTTT
TRBV7-9	.	.	TRBJ2-1	CASSLTPGVKSNEQFF	TGTGCCAGCAGCTTAACTCCGGGAGTCAAGAGCAATGAGCAGTTCTTC
TRBV19	few	TRBD1	TRBJ1-6	CASSPGTGPEFYSPLHF	TGTGCCAGTAGTCCCGGGACAGGGCCTGAATTTTATTCACCCCTCCACTTT
TRBV19	.	.	TRBJ2-3	CASSIDTLQRDTQYF	TGTGCCAGTAGTATAGATACCCTTCAGCGGGATACGCAGTATTTT
TRBV18	.	.	TRBJ1-1	CASSPGAVLNTEAFF	TGTGCCAGCTCACCAGGGGCAGTCCTGAACACTGAAGCTTTCTTT
TRBV28	.	TRBD2	TRBJ2-7	CASRLSGSRNEQYF	TGTGCCAGCAGGCTTAGCGGGAGTAGAAACGAGCAGTACTTC
TRBV18	.	.	TRBJ1-4	CASSVRTAANEKLFF	TGTGCCAGCTCAGTCCGGACAGCTGCTAATGAAAAACTGTTTTTT
TRBV7-9	once	.	TRBJ1-2	CASSVAGRRGYTF	TGTGCCAGCAGCGTTGCAGGTCGCCGGGGCTACACCTTC
TRBV7-3	.	.	TRBJ2-3	CASSLAATSTDTQYF	TGTGCCAGCAGCTTAGCAGCGACTAGCACAGATACGCAGTATTTT
TRBV4-1	.	.	TRBJ1-1	CASSQRVGNTEAFF	TGCGCCAGCAGCCAAAGAGTGGGCAACACTGAAGCTTTCTTT
TRBV19	.	.	TRBJ2-2	CASSILILGLRDTGELFF	TGTGCCAGTAGTATCCTCATCCTCGGGCTGAGGGACACCGGGGAGCTGTTTTTT
TRBV30	.	TRBD1	TRBJ1-2	CAWKTGGAVGYTF	TGTGCCTGGAAGACAGGGGGCGCGGTGGGCTACACCTTC
TRBV7-2	.	.	TRBJ1-1	CASSSPDRNTEAFF	TGTGCCAGCAGCTCGCCGGACAGGAACACTGAAGCTTTCTTT
TRBV6-5	few	.	TRBJ2-2	CASSTRLGITGELFF	TGTGCCAGCAGTACACGACTAGGAATCACCGGGGAGCTGTTTTTT
TRBV28	.	.	TRBJ2-3	CASSVPVLSDTQYF	TGTGCCAGCAGTGTACCCGTCCTTAGCGATACGCAGTATTTT